This entry lists 23 T cell receptor beta chains sequenced from one sample in a study of blood T cells in healthy people across ages. The use of a sample-barcoded 5' primer and a J-beta primer mix characterized a second PCR of roughly 6 to 11 cycles. TCRdb reprocessed the 5' RACE reads via MiXCR and lists one record per CDR3 protein. The sample carries around 500,000 distinct CDR3 sequences, roughly a quarter recorded once. This sample also belongs to another study, concerning T cells of mothers and their children.

Sequencing was done on a sample of blood. These receptors originate from a boy aged 2 to 10 in good health.

This clonotype was detected only a few times. V usage is TRBV7-8 and J usage is TRBJ2-5; the match to TRBD2 covers 7 bases. There are 16 residues in the CDR3. The germline V gene has CDR1 SGHVS and CDR2 FQNEAQ. Trimming at V came to 4 bases and at J to 5 bases, leaving 13 bases not matched to a gene. CDR3 amino acids: CASSSPTGRMWETQYF. The CDR3 DNA is TGTGCCAGCAGCTCCCCTACCGGGAGGATGTGGGAGACCCAGTACTTC. The full variable domain, its missing parts supplied by reference TRBV7-8 and TRBJ2-5, is GAGVSQSPRYKVAKRGQDVALRCDPISGHVSLFWYQQALGQGPEFLTYFQNEAQLDKSGLPSDRFFAERPEGSVSTLKIQRTQQEDSAVYLCASSSPTGRMWETQYFGPGTRLLVL.

The rearrangement links TRBV10-3 to TRBJ1-5; 10 nucleotides line up with TRBD1. With V trimmed by 10 bases and J by 0 bases, 6 bases remained unmatched. Germline CDR1 ENHRY, CDR2 SYGVKD. This CDR3 is 15 amino acids long. CDR3 amino acids: CATWTGGDSNQPQHF. The DNA for the CDR3 is TGTGCCACCTGGACAGGGGGGGATAGCAATCAGCCCCAGCATTTT.

V and J are TRBV7-2 and TRBJ1-2; perhaps TRBD1 as D (5 bases). The V and J ends lost 7 bases and 2 bases respectively, with 14 bases between them. The CDR3 has 14 residues. In germline, CDR1 is SGHTA, CDR2 FQGNSA. The CDR3 nucleotides are TGTGCCAGCACTAAGGGGAGACACAACTATGGCTACACCTTC. Amino acid sequence: CASTKGRHNYGYTF.

This clonotype appeared a single time. The gene calls are TRBV6-2 or TRBV6-3 and TRBJ2-1; 10 bases are a match to TRBD1. The CDR3 is 16 amino acids. Germline-derived CDR1 and CDR2 are MNHEY and SVGEGT. After removal of 6 bases from V and 1 base from J, the junction contained 6 bases not matched to a gene. The CDR3 DNA is TGTGCCAGCAGCCTCGACAGGGGGCGGTCCTACAATGAGCAGTTCTTC. This gives the protein CASSLDRGRSYNEQFF.

Many counts were recorded for this clonotype. V and J are TRBV12-3 or TRBV12-4 and TRBJ1-4; 9 bases are shared with TRBD1. There are 14 residues in the CDR3. Trimming removed 5 bases from V and 4 bases from J; junction bases left unmatched: 2. CDR3 DNA sequence: TGTGCCAGCAGTCCGGGACAGGGTAATGAAAAACTGTTTTTT. Protein sequence: CASSPGQGNEKLFF.

This clonotype came up a few times. The V gene is TRBV20-1, the J gene TRBJ2-1, with 8 nucleotides matching TRBD2. CDR3 length: 16 residues. With V trimmed by 4 bases and J by 0 bases, 8 bases remained unmatched. Germline-derived CDR1 and CDR2 are DFQATT and SNEGSKA (reference sequence). Written as DNA, the CDR3 is TGCAGTGCTAAACCGGGAGGGCCGGTCTCCTACAATGAGCAGTTCTTC. Translation: CSAKPGGPVSYNEQFF.

This clonotype was detected a few times. V and J are TRBV7-9 and TRBJ2-2; D perhaps matches TRBD1 (5 bases). The germline V gene has CDR1 SEHNR and CDR2 FQNEAQ (reference sequence). The ends were cut back, 7 bases at V and 0 bases at J, with 12 bases in the middle. CDR3 length: 15 residues. Here the CDR3 reads CASIKTETNTGELFF. The CDR3, as DNA: TGTGCCAGCATCAAGACAGAAACGAACACCGGGGAGCTGTTTTTT.

This chain uses TRBV29-1 with TRBJ2-1; D remains unclear. Germline V gene data show CDR1 as SQVTM and CDR2 as ANQGSEA. There are 15 residues in the CDR3. Trimming removed 0 bases from V and 0 bases from J, with 9 bases in between. The CDR3 DNA is TGCAGCGTTGAAGATCTTAGCAGCTCCTACAATGAGCAGTTCTTC. It yields the protein CSVEDLSSSYNEQFF.

The rearrangement uses TRBV6-2 or TRBV6-3 and TRBJ2-7; TRBD2 matches at 9 bases. CDR1 is MNHEY and CDR2 is SVGEGT in the germline V gene. The V gene end was trimmed by 2 bases and the J gene end by 2 bases; junction bases not matched to a gene: 4. CDR3 length: 15 amino acids. The DNA of the CDR3 is TGTGCCAGCAGTTACAGGCTAGCGGGAACCTACGAGCAGTACTTC. Its translation: CASSYRLAGTYEQYF.

There are a few counts of this clonotype. The rearrangement links TRBV2 to TRBJ2-3; TRBD2 agrees at 10 bases. The V and J ends lost 5 bases and 4 bases, in that order; junction bases with no gene match: 6. Per germline, CDR1 SNHLY and CDR2 FYNNEI. CDR3 length equals 15 residues. CDR3 in DNA: TGTGCCAGCAGTATGAGCGGGGGGGAACCAGATACGCAGTATTTT. Translating gives CASSMSGGEPDTQYF. The full variable domain, with the rest looked up from reference TRBV2 and TRBJ2-3, is EPEVTQTPSHQVTQMGQEVILRCVPISNHLYFYWYRQILGQKVEFLVSFYNNEISEKSEIFDDQFSVERPDGSNFTLKIRSTKLEDSAMYFCASSMSGGEPDTQYFGPGTRLTVL.

There are a few counts of this clonotype. The chain links TRBV4-3 to TRBJ2-4, with D uncertain. This CDR3 contains 17 residues. V was pared by 1 base and J by 0 bases, with 13 bases between. CDR1 and CDR2 from the germline V gene are LGHNA and YSLEER. CDR3 nucleotides: TGCGCCAGCAGCCAAGTTTTAGAACCTCTAGCCAAAAACATTCAGTACTTC. It translates to CASSQVLEPLAKNIQYF.

The J gene is TRBJ2-3, the V gene TRBV18, with 9 bases lining up with TRBD2. CDR1 and CDR2 (germline): KGHSH, LQKENI. V shed 4 bases and J 1 base; nucleotides not matched to a gene: 9. The CDR3 spans 17 residues. Here the CDR3 reads CASSRPTSGMGTDTQYF. CDR3 nucleotide sequence: TGTGCCAGCTCACGCCCGACTAGCGGTATGGGCACAGATACGCAGTATTTT.

This clonotype has just a few counts. The chain recombines TRBV27 with TRBJ2-2; 9 bases are shared with TRBD1. Germline trimming cut 6 bases from V and 6 bases from J; bases unmatched to any gene: 8. From germline, CDR1 is MNHEY and CDR2 SMNVEV (reference sequence). The CDR3 spans 15 residues. In nucleotides, the CDR3 is TGTGCCAGCAGAAGACAGGGGGTTTGGGCCGGGGAGCTGTTTTTT. Its translation is CASRRQGVWAGELFF.

This clonotype was seen a few times. The V call is TRBV4-1, the J call TRBJ1-2; D remains ambiguous. The CDR3 length is 16 residues. V was cut by 0 bases and J by 2 bases, with 13 bases left in between. The V gene's germline CDR1 is MGHRA and CDR2 YSYEKL. The CDR3 spells CASSQEGGDRNYGYTF. CDR3 coding DNA: TGCGCCAGCAGCCAAGAGGGCGGGGATCGGAACTATGGCTACACCTTC.

This clonotype has just a few counts. The genes are TRBV12-3 or TRBV12-4 and TRBJ2-1, with a weak D call TRBD1 (6 bases). V dropped 6 bases and J dropped 0 bases, with 12 bases sitting between them. The CDR3 covers 15 residues. The CDR3 region has the DNA TGTGCCAGCAGCCAAGACAGGACCTCCTACAATGAGCAGTTCTTC. Its translation: CASSQDRTSYNEQFF.

J is TRBJ2-7 and V is TRBV7-9, with D unclear. Looked up from germline, CDR1 is SEHNR and CDR2 is FQNEAQ (reference sequence). The CDR3 loop spans 14 amino acids. Trimming cost V 0 bases and J 7 bases, with 13 bases left between them. The CDR3 loop reads CASSLAQGVWEQYF. The CDR3 DNA follows: TGTGCCAGCAGCTTAGCTCAAGGCGTTTGGGAGCAGTACTTC.

CDR3 sequence (DNA): TGCAGCGTTGAAGGCTGGAGGAGGGATACGCAGTATTTT. Its protein product is CSVEGWRRDTQYF. The chain has TRBV29-1 and TRBJ2-3, with D possibly being TRBD2 (5 bases). V lost 1 base to trimming and J lost 6 bases, with 11 bases between them. The germline gives CDR1 SQVTM, CDR2 ANQGSEA. The CDR3 length is 13 residues.

This clonotype has more than one count but fewer than ten. The chain joins TRBV6-9 to TRBJ2-5, with 10 bases that match TRBD2. After removal of 5 bases from V and 5 bases from J, the junction contained 5 bases not matched to a gene. There are 14 residues in the CDR3. The germline V gene encodes CDR1 MNHGY and CDR2 SVAAGI. CDR3 DNA: TGTGCCAGCAGTGCCGGGACTAGCGATGAGACCCAGTACTTC. Its translation: CASSAGTSDETQYF.

The genes are TRBV10-3 and TRBJ1-3; D gene ambiguous. CDR1 and CDR2 (germline): ENHRY, SYGVKD. This CDR3 region has 14 residues. Trimming cost V 2 bases and J 0 bases, with 5 bases left between them. The CDR3 sequence is CAISERVSGNTIYF. The CDR3 DNA follows: TGTGCCATCAGTGAGAGAGTCTCTGGAAACACCATATATTTT.

The rearrangement joins TRBV30 to TRBJ2-5, with 10 bases aligning to TRBD2. The assigned J gene may be wrong: the sequence end matches TRBJ2-7 better. This CDR3 comprises 19 residues. Germline V lookup: CDR1 GTSNPN, CDR2 SVGIG (reference sequence). The CDR3 region is CAWSVSFWLAGEVGYEQYF. For the CDR3, the DNA is TGTGCCTGGAGTGTTAGTTTTTGGCTAGCGGGAGAGGTCGGCTACGAGCAGTACTTC.

This clonotype appeared a few times. V and J are TRBV20-1 and TRBJ2-3; D uncertain. The V gene lost 0 bases and the J gene lost 0 bases, with 10 bases spanning the gap. This CDR3 region has 15 residues. CDR1 and CDR2 (germline): DFQATT, SNEGSKA (reference sequence). The CDR3 DNA reads TGCAGTGCTAGAGATCTCGTCACTAGCACAGATACGCAGTATTTT. Its protein is CSARDLVTSTDTQYF.

This clonotype was counted only a few times. The rearrangement joins TRBV6-5 to TRBJ2-2; D perhaps matches TRBD2 (5 bases). The germline V gene encodes CDR1 MNHEY and CDR2 SVGAGI. Trimming cost V 0 bases and J 4 bases, with 15 bases left between them. The CDR3 loop spans 17 amino acids. As DNA, the CDR3 is TGTGCCAGCAGTTACTCTGCCCGGGAACAGAGCACCGGGGAGCTGTTTTTT. As protein: CASSYSAREQSTGELFF.

Note on this clonotype: At one end, the junction sequence differs from germline, possibly due to a read error. The rearrangement joins TRBV6-1 to TRBJ1-6; tentatively, D is TRBD1 (6 bases). This CDR3 has 14 residues. Germline lookup yields CDR1 MNHNS and CDR2 SASEGT. The CDR3 bases are TGTACCAGCAGTGAGGCAGGGGAGAATTCACCCCTCCACTTT. Translation: CTSSEAGENSPLHF.